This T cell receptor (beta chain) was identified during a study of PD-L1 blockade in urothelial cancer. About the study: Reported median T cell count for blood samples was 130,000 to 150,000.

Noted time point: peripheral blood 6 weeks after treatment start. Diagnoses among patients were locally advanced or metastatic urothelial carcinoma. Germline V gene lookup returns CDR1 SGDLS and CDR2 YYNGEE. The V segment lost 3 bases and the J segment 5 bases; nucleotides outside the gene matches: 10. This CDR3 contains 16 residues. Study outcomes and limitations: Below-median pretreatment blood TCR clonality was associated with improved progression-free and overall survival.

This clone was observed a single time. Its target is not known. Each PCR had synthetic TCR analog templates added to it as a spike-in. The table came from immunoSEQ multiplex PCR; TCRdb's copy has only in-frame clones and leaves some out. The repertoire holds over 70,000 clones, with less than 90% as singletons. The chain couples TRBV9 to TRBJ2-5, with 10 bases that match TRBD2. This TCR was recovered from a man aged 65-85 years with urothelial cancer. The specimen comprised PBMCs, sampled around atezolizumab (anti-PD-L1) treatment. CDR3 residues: CASSELAGGTTETQYF. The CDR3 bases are TGTGCCAGCAGCGAGTTAGCGGGGGGCACCACGGAGACCCAGTACTTC.